These 9 T cell receptor beta chains were sequenced from one sample in a study of blood T cell repertoires in COVID-19. Using immunoSEQ multiplex PCR, the repertoire was profiled, and TCRdb retains in-frame clones only, with some absent. The table records over 45,000 clones, 60% to 85% of them present only once. Material for sequencing was peripheral blood. The receptors originated from a man aged 50 to 60 with active or convalescent COVID-19.

The chain joins TRBV18 to TRBJ2-2; 8 nucleotides match TRBD2. Germline V lookup: CDR1 KGHSH, CDR2 LQKENI. V gave up 0 bases and J gave up 4 bases; unmatched junction bases: 7. The CDR3 totals 17 residues. CDR3 DNA: TGTGCCAGCTCACCACCGGCACTAGCGGCTTTCACCGGGGAGCTGTTTTTT. Residues: CASSPPALAAFTGELFF.

A word on this clone: At one boundary the junction diverges from the germline segment, which might be a read error. This rearrangement joins TRBV15 to TRBJ2-1, with D perhaps TRBD1 (6 bases). The CDR3 is 18 amino acids. The V gene's germline CDR1 is LNHNV and CDR2 YYDKDF (reference sequence). CDR3 amino acids: CATSREPPGQGSFNEQFF. The CDR3 DNA reads TGTGCCACCAGCAGAGAGCCTCCAGGGCAGGGGTCCTTCAATGAGCAGTTCTTC.

The rearrangement uses TRBV4-1 and TRBJ2-1; 7 bases are a match to TRBD2. The CDR3 has 15 amino acids. The ends lost 0 bases at V and 3 bases at J; junction bases unmatched: 2. CDR1 and CDR2 (germline): MGHRA, YSYEKL. The CDR3 region is CASSQDRGDYNEQFF. The CDR3, as DNA: TGCGCCAGCAGCCAAGACCGGGGGGACTACAATGAGCAGTTCTTC.

V is TRBV19 and J is TRBJ2-1, with TRBD2 matching over 8 bases. Germline V gives CDR1 LNHDA, CDR2 SQIVND (reference sequence). The CDR3 is 14 residues long. Germline trimming cut 3 bases from V and 8 bases from J; bases unmatched to any gene: 6. CDR3 nucleotides: TGTGCCAGTAGTATGGAAGGACTAGCTTATGAGCAGTTCTTC. This encodes CASSMEGLAYEQFF. The full variable domain, its missing parts supplied by reference TRBV19 and TRBJ2-1, is DGGITQSPKYLFRKEGQNVTLSCEQNLNHDAMYWYRQDPGQGLRLIYYSQIVNDFQKGDIAEGYSVSREKKESFPLTVTSAQKNPTAFYLCASSMEGLAYEQFFGPGTRLTVL.

The chain is built from TRBV28 and TRBJ1-5; D is perhaps TRBD1 (5 bases). CDR3 length: 14 residues. The germline V gene has CDR1 MDHEN and CDR2 SYDVKM. V was shortened by 2 bases and J by 8 bases, with 13 bases between the two germline ends. Written as DNA, the CDR3 is TGTGCCAGCAGTTTACCGTCAGGGTTAAAGCCCCAGCATTTT. Amino acids: CASSLPSGLKPQHF.

The chain has TRBV19 and TRBJ1-5, with D perhaps TRBD1 (5 bases). The CDR3 is 15 residues long. Per the germline V gene, CDR1 is LNHDA and CDR2 is SQIVND (reference sequence). V lost 1 base, J lost 0 bases, and 7 bases lay in between. CDR3 amino acids: CASSIGQYSNQPQHF. CDR3 nucleotides: TGTGCCAGTAGTATAGGACAGTATAGCAATCAGCCCCAGCATTTT.

This clone was counted once. The chain employs TRBV6-5 and TRBJ2-7; 8 bases map to TRBD1. Germline V gene lookup returns CDR1 MNHEY and CDR2 SVGAGI. The CDR3 is made up of 13 amino acids. The trim removed 4 bases at V and 3 bases at J, leaving 2 bases unmatched. The CDR3 DNA is TGTGCCAGCAGTTGGACAGGGAACTACGAGCAGTACTTC. Its protein product is CASSWTGNYEQYF.

This chain links TRBV6-1 with TRBJ1-6; maybe TRBD1 (5 bases). The germline CDR1 and CDR2 sequences are MNHNS and SASEGT. This CDR3 spans 17 amino acids. V shed 2 bases and J shed 2 bases, with 13 bases lying between them. In nucleotides, the CDR3 is TGTGCCAGCAGTGAATTGGGGGGAGGGCCCTATAATTCACCCCTCCACTTT. It encodes CASSELGGGPYNSPLHF.

The J gene is TRBJ1-2, the V gene TRBV27, with 10 positions matching TRBD1. The V gene's germline CDR1 is MNHEY and CDR2 SMNVEV (reference sequence). CDR3 length: 15 residues. V trimming: 5 bases; J trimming: 8 bases; junction bases outside the gene matches: 11. The CDR3 DNA follows: TGTGCCAGCAGTCACGCTGACAGGGGGCTTGGAGGCTACACCTTC. Translating gives CASSHADRGLGGYTF.